This TCR beta chain appears in the sequencing data of a study of CXCR3-negative and CXCR3-positive naive CD8 T cells. Notes on the study in general: When CXCR3-positive naive cells were set against CXCR3-negative naive cells, the former had more hydrophobic TRB CDR3s.

Libraries were UMI-labeled 5' RACE TRB cDNA. TCRdb re-called the 5' RACE reads and shows each CDR3 protein once, DNA omitted. This repertoire includes around 92,000 distinct CDR3 sequences. With regard to this clonotype: Its target is not known.

The germline V gene has CDR1 MNHEY and CDR2 SMNVEV (reference sequence). The CDR3 spans 15 residues. By phenotype, naive CD8+ T cells were CD45RO-CCR7+CD27+CD95-. The sequenced sample consisted of naive CXCR3- CD8+ T cells from blood. Described subset: CD45RO-CCR7+CD27+CD95- naive CD8+ T cells lacking CXCR3 (TNR3-). V is TRBV27 and J is TRBJ1-2; TCRdb returns TRBD1, unconfirmable since there is no DNA. The sequence came from a human donor in good health. Some clones in this sample may be carry-over from other donors' samples. The CDR3 region is CASSLGAVGNYGYTF.